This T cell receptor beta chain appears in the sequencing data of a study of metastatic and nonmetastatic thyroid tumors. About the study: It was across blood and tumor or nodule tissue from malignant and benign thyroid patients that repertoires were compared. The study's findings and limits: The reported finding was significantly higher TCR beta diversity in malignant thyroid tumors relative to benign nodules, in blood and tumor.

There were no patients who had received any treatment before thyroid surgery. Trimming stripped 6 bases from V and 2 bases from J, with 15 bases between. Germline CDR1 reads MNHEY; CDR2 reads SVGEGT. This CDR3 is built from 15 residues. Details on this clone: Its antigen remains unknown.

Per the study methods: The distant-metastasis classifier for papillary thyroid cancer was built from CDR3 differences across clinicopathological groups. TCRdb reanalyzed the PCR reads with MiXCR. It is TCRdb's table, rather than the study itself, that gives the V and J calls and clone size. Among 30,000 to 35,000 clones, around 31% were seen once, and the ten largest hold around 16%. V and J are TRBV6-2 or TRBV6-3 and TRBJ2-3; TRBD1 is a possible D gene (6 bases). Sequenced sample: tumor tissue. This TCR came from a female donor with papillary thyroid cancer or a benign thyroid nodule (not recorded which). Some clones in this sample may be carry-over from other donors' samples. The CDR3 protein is CASRPQGRITDTQYF. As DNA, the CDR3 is TGTGCCAGCAGACCCCAGGGGCGAATCACAGATACGCAGTATTTT.